A single sample is the source of the 19 T cell receptor beta chains below, sequenced in a study of graft-versus-host responses after intestinal transplantation. The repertoire was sequenced with immunoSEQ multiplex PCR; TCRdb's copy has only in-frame clones and lacks some. In the table there are 50,000 to 55,000 clones, 80% to 90% of which are singletons. What these receptors recognize is not known. Source: unstimulated CD4+ T cells sorted from spleen or lymph node cells, taken before transplant. Receptor source: a human donor who was the organ donor for an intestinal transplant.

This CDR3 reads CASSAKGTNYGYTF. The CDR3 nucleotides are TGTGCCAGCAGTGCTAAGGGGACTAACTATGGCTACACCTTC. The chain is built from TRBV6-7 and TRBJ1-2; the D gene is possibly TRBD1 (5 bases). Being an ORF, TRBV6-7 has a function that is uncertain. CDR3 size: 14 residues. The V end lost 5 bases, the J end lost 0 bases, and 10 bases lay between the germline ends.

This chain uses TRBV28 with TRBJ2-7, with TRBD1 identical over 8 bases. With 9 bases clipped from V and 1 base from J, the junction kept 8 bases outside the gene matches. Germline CDR1 MDHEN, CDR2 SYDVKM. The CDR3 is 14 residues long. The CDR3 DNA reads as TGTGCCAGGGTGGGACAGGAGTTTTCCTACGAGCAGTACTTC. It codes for CARVGQEFSYEQYF. The complete variable domain, with remaining parts taken from reference TRBV28 and TRBJ2-7, reads DVKVTQSSRYLVKRTGEKVFLECVQDMDHENMFWYRQDPGLGLRLIYFSYDVKMKEKGDIPEGYSVSREKKERFSLILESASTNQTSMYLCARVGQEFSYEQYFGPGTRLTVT.

The genes are TRBV18 and TRBJ1-5; D is unclear. Looked up from germline, CDR1 is KGHSH and CDR2 is LQKENI. The ends were cut back, 4 bases at V and 0 bases at J, with 7 bases in the middle. The CDR3 consists of 14 residues. For the CDR3, the DNA is TGTGCCAGCTCACGAGAGCATAGCAATCAGCCCCAGCATTTT. It yields the protein CASSREHSNQPQHF.

V usage is TRBV11-1 and J usage is TRBJ2-1, with 13 bases aligning to TRBD2. From germline, CDR1 is SGHAT and CDR2 FQDESV (reference sequence). The V and J ends lost 6 bases and 0 bases, in that order; junction bases with no gene match: 8. The CDR3 has 18 amino acids. Written as DNA, the CDR3 is TGTGCCAGCAGTCATGGACTAGCGGGGGTTCCCTCCTACAATGAGCAGTTCTTC. Protein: CASSHGLAGVPSYNEQFF.

The V gene is TRBV5-1, the J gene TRBJ1-4; tentative D call: TRBD1 (6 bases). Trimming took off 0 bases at V and 8 bases at J, with 14 bases between the two ends. The CDR3 contains 15 residues. CDR1 SGHRS and CDR2 YFSETQ come from the germline V gene. CDR3 residues: CASSLAGASYEKLFF. CDR3 sequence (DNA): TGCGCCAGCAGCTTGGCAGGGGCGTCTTACGAAAAACTGTTTTTT.

CDR3 nucleotides: TGTGCCAGCAGGGAGCGGGGGGAATACACAGATACGCAGTATTTT. It translates to CASRERGEYTDTQYF. The J gene is TRBJ2-3, the V gene TRBV5-5; TRBD2 matches 9 bases. CDR3 length equals 15 residues. CDR1 SGHKS and CDR2 YYEKEE come from the germline V gene (reference sequence). The J segment lost 2 bases and the V segment lost 5 bases, leaving 6 bases of the junction unmatched.

The CDR3 coding sequence is TGTGCCAGCAGCTTTAGTCCGGGACAGGGGGCCGGGGCCCAGTACTTC. This gives the protein CASSFSPGQGAGAQYF. The chain recombines TRBV11-2 with TRBJ2-5, with 12 nucleotides matching TRBD1. The CDR3 covers 16 residues. Per the germline V gene, CDR1 is SGHAT and CDR2 is FQNNGV. The V gene end was trimmed by 3 bases and the J gene end by 9 bases; junction bases not matched to a gene: 11.

This sequence joins TRBV5-6 and TRBJ2-5; a weak D match, TRBD2 (5 bases). V dropped 0 bases and J dropped 4 bases, with 16 bases sitting between them. CDR1 is SGHDT, CDR2 YYEEEE, per germline. CDR3 length: 16 amino acids. CDR3 nucleotides: TGTGCCAGCAGCTTGGGACGGGTGTTCGAGGGAGAGACCCAGTACTTC. It yields the protein CASSLGRVFEGETQYF. The full variable domain, its missing parts supplied by reference TRBV5-6 and TRBJ2-5, is DAGVTQSPTHLIKTRGQQVTLRCSPKSGHDTVSWYQQALGQGPQFIFQYYEEEERQRGNFPDRFSGHQFPNYSSELNVNALLLGDSALYLCASSLGRVFEGETQYFGPGTRLLVL.

This sequence joins TRBV2 and TRBJ2-1; TRBD2 aligns across 7 bases. Germline V gene data show CDR1 as SNHLY and CDR2 as FYNNEI. The trim removed 6 bases at V and 0 bases at J, leaving 8 bases unmatched. The CDR3 is 16 amino acids. For the CDR3, the DNA is TGTGCCAGCAGGACACTAGCGCCCAGCTCCTACAATGAGCAGTTCTTC. Amino acid sequence: CASRTLAPSSYNEQFF.

This chain joins TRBV5-4 and TRBJ2-5; weak D call: TRBD1 (6 bases). CDR1 SGHNT and CDR2 YYREEE come from the germline V gene (reference sequence). This CDR3 comprises 14 residues. V lost 0 bases and J lost 5, with 11 bases in between. This CDR3 reads CASSLGGTKETQYF. In nucleotides, the CDR3 is TGTGCCAGCAGCTTGGGTGGGACAAAGGAGACCCAGTACTTC.

The rearrangement uses TRBV11-3 and TRBJ2-7; D is uncertain. V was cut by 0 bases and J by 4 bases, with 4 bases left in between. The CDR3 covers 12 residues. CDR1 is SGHNT and CDR2 is YENEEA in the germline V gene. This chain's CDR3 is CASSLDGYEQYF. The CDR3 coding sequence is TGTGCCAGCAGCTTAGACGGTTACGAGCAGTACTTC.

The chain uses TRBV9 and TRBJ2-7; 8 nucleotides match TRBD1. Germline V CDR1 and CDR2: SGDLS, YYNGEE. This CDR3 comprises 15 residues. Trimming removed 3 bases from V and 5 bases from J; junction bases left unmatched: 10. CDR3 DNA sequence: TGTGCCAGCAGCGAGAGACCAGGGGGCCCGGACGAGCAGTACTTC. Translation gives CASSERPGGPDEQYF. Drawing the rest from reference TRBV9 and TRBJ2-7, the complete variable domain is DSGVTQTPKHLITATGQRVTLRCSPRSGDLSVYWYQQSLDQGLQFLIQYYNGEERAKGNILERFSAQQFPDLHSELNLSSLELGDSALYFCASSERPGGPDEQYFGPGTRLTVT.

The genes are TRBV5-5 and TRBJ1-5; D is unresolved. The germline CDR1 and CDR2 sequences are SGHKS and YYEKEE (reference sequence). Trimming stripped 1 base from V and 6 bases from J, with 14 bases between. The CDR3 is 15 amino acids. DNA of the CDR3: TGTGCCAGCAGCTTGTCAGGTTCGGTGGGTCAGCCCCAGCATTTT. Its translation: CASSLSGSVGQPQHF.

This chain uses TRBV30 with TRBJ2-3, with 10 bases identical to TRBD1. Trimming took 5 bases from V and 3 from J; bases not matched to a gene: 8. This CDR3 is built from 15 residues. Germline CDR1 is GTSNPN and CDR2 is SVGIG (reference sequence). As DNA, the CDR3 is TGTGCCTGGGGCAGCGGGACAGGGGCTACAGATACGCAGTATTTT. It codes for CAWGSGTGATDTQYF.

The genes are TRBV6-5 and TRBJ2-7; 13 nucleotides match TRBD2. J lost 3 bases, V lost 6 bases, and 5 bases had no gene match. This CDR3 is 15 amino acids long. Germline-derived CDR1 and CDR2 are MNHEY and SVGAGI. The CDR3 region is CASSLTSGRIYEQYF. The CDR3, as DNA: TGTGCCAGCAGCCTGACTAGCGGGAGGATCTACGAGCAGTACTTC.

In DNA, the CDR3 is TGTGCCAGCAGCGTAGCACAGCGGGAGGGATACAATGAGCAGTTCTTC. Its translation: CASSVAQREGYNEQFF. The rearrangement joins TRBV9 to TRBJ2-1; 10 bases match TRBD2. Losses at the gene ends were 0 bases for V and 4 bases for J; bases not matched to a gene: 4. CDR1 and CDR2 from the germline V gene are SGDLS and YYNGEE. The CDR3 is 16 residues long.

This sequence joins TRBV18 and TRBJ2-7; D is undetermined. V was clipped by 6 bases and J by 2 bases, with 8 bases between them. Germline-derived CDR1 and CDR2 are KGHSH and LQKENI. The CDR3 is made up of 12 amino acids. CDR3: CASSRVPYEQYF. The CDR3 coding sequence is TGTGCCAGCTCCCGCGTCCCCTACGAGCAGTACTTC.

This sequence joins TRBV6-1 and TRBJ2-7; 9 bases line up with TRBD1. This CDR3 contains 15 residues. Germline CDR1 reads MNHNS; CDR2 reads SASEGT. V shed 6 bases, J shed 5 bases, and the junction held 11 bases outside the gene matches. The CDR3: CASRGERTGDDEQYF. The CDR3 DNA sequence: TGTGCCAGCAGGGGTGAGAGGACAGGGGATGACGAGCAGTACTTC.

The chain uses TRBV27 and TRBJ1-1, with D maybe TRBD1 (5 bases). Trimming cost V 6 bases and J 0 bases, with 14 bases left between them. Germline loops: CDR1 MNHEY, CDR2 SMNVEV (reference sequence). The CDR3 is 15 amino acids. The CDR3 nucleotides are TGTGCCAGCAGATCTAGGGGACTCATGAACACTGAAGCTTTCTTT. This gives the protein CASRSRGLMNTEAFF.